A single sample is the source of the 32 T cell receptor beta chains below, sequenced in a study of Ad26.COV2.S vaccination and SARS-CoV-2 variants. Method: immunoSEQ multiplex PCR; TCRdb's copy keeps in-frame clones and lacks some. Altogether approximately 300,000 clones are present, just under 85% being singletons, with the ten largest covering 2% to 2.5%. The treatment: around 19 received Ad26.COV2.S at low or high dose, single or two shots; about 5 received placebo; per-sample allocation not given. The samples date from day 63 after the first vaccine or placebo injection. Sample: peripheral blood, taken in a trial of Ad26.COV2.S vaccine versus placebo. Receptors originate from a person aged 18 to 65 who received the Ad26.COV2.S COVID-19 vaccine or a placebo.

The CDR3 DNA sequence: TGTGCCAGCAGCCCACCGACTAGCGGGGTTGGCAATGAGCAGTTCTTC. Protein: CASSPPTSGVGNEQFF. The V gene is TRBV7-9, the J gene TRBJ2-1; 11 positions agree with TRBD2. In germline, CDR1 is SEHNR, CDR2 FQNEAQ (reference sequence). This CDR3 contains 16 residues. V gave up 5 bases and J gave up 6 bases; unmatched junction bases: 9.

This clone was seen once. V gene TRBV7-2 combines with J gene TRBJ2-5, with 8 bases identical to TRBD2. Trimming took 5 bases from V and 5 from J; bases not matched to a gene: 7. CDR3 length: 14 amino acids. Germline loops: CDR1 SGHTA, CDR2 FQGNSA. The CDR3 region has the DNA TGTGCCAGCAGCCCGGGGGGGACCGAGGAGACCCAGTACTTC. The encoded protein is CASSPGGTEETQYF.

The J gene is TRBJ2-1, the V gene TRBV5-1; D is possibly TRBD1 or TRBD2 (5 bases each). Trimming took 1 base from V and 3 from J, leaving 11 bases between them. This CDR3 comprises 15 residues. Germline V CDR1 and CDR2: SGHRS, YFSETQ. The chain's CDR3 is CASSLSPGSYNEQFF. CDR3 coding DNA: TGCGCCAGCAGCTTGTCGCCAGGGAGCTACAATGAGCAGTTCTTC. Together with reference TRBV5-1 and TRBJ2-1, the CDR3 gives the full variable domain: KAGVTQTPRYLIKTRGQQVTLSCSPISGHRSVSWYQQTPGQGLQFLFEYFSETQRNKGNFPGRFSGRQFSNSRSEMNVSTLELGDSALYLCASSLSPGSYNEQFFGPGTRLTVL.

This clone was seen a handful of times. The rearrangement joins TRBV7-9 to TRBJ1-2; 7 bases agree with TRBD1. V was clipped by 3 bases and J by 0 bases; unmatched bases: 7. The CDR3 is made up of 16 amino acids. Germline CDR1 SEHNR, CDR2 FQNEAQ (reference sequence). Written as DNA, the CDR3 is TGTGCCAGCAGCTTGCTGGGGAGGGGGCCTAACTATGGCTACACCTTC. Protein product: CASSLLGRGPNYGYTF.

The chain uses TRBV7-9 and TRBJ1-2, with a possible D match to TRBD1 (6 bases). Between the trimmed V and J ends, which lost 5 bases and 4 bases, there was a span of 17 bases. This CDR3 is built from 15 residues. The germline gives CDR1 SEHNR, CDR2 FQNEAQ (reference sequence). CDR3 region: CASSLPRGAGYGYTF. The CDR3 DNA reads TGTGCCAGCAGCCTCCCGCGGGGGGCTGGCTATGGCTACACCTTC. The full variable domain, rest sourced from reference TRBV7-9 and TRBJ1-2, is DTGVSQNPRHKITKRGQNVTFRCDPISEHNRLYWYRQTLGQGPEFLTYFQNEAQLEKSRLLSDRFSAERPKGSFSTLEIQRTEQGDSAMYLCASSLPRGAGYGYTFGSGTRLTVV.

The chain carries TRBV7-8 and TRBJ2-2, with a weak D call TRBD2 (6 bases). Trimming cost V 6 bases and J 1 base, with 9 bases left between them. CDR1 is SGHVS and CDR2 is FQNEAQ in the germline V gene. The CDR3 spans 14 residues. CDR3 DNA sequence: TGTGCCAGCAGATGGGGACTGAACACCGGGGAGCTGTTTTTT. Its protein is CASRWGLNTGELFF.

The table lists this clone with a few counts. The rearrangement links TRBV3-1 (or the pseudogene TRBV3-2) to TRBJ1-6; unclear D gene. The V and J ends lost 1 base and 9 bases respectively, with 4 bases between them. Germline CDR1 is LGHDT and CDR2 is YNNKEL (reference sequence). The length of the CDR3 is 12 residues. For the CDR3, the DNA is TGTGCCAGCAGCCAAGCGAGTTCACCCCTCCACTTT. As protein: CASSQASSPLHF.

The genes are TRBV5-4 and TRBJ2-5, with 9 bases fitting TRBD2. Germline V gene data show CDR1 as SGHNT and CDR2 as YYREEE (reference sequence). The junction had 14 bases not matched to a gene; V was cut back by 4 bases and J by 4 bases. The CDR3 is 17 amino acids. The CDR3 DNA is TGTGCCAGCAGCCGAGGGGGCGGGGGGGCCATGGCAGAGACCCAGTACTTC. Its translation is CASSRGGGGAMAETQYF.

The rearrangement uses TRBV29-1 and TRBJ1-4, with D maybe TRBD1 (5 bases). The CDR3 contains 13 residues. Per the germline V gene, CDR1 is SQVTM and CDR2 is ANQGSEA. Deletions cut 5 bases from V and 7 bases from J, with 14 bases between. As DNA, the CDR3 is TGCAGCGTTTTGGGGGAGTCGAGTGAAAAACTGTTTTTT. Translation gives CSVLGESSEKLFF.

The CDR3 region is CASSPRQGAPYEQYF. The CDR3 DNA reads as TGTGCCAGCAGCCCCCGACAGGGGGCCCCCTACGAGCAGTACTTC. This sequence joins TRBV7-6 and TRBJ2-7, with 10 bases identical to TRBD1. Germline CDR1 reads SGHVS; CDR2 reads FNYEAQ. V dropped 5 bases and J dropped 2; count of bases not matched to a gene: 6. The CDR3 loop spans 15 amino acids. The whole variable domain, filled in from reference TRBV7-6 and TRBJ2-7, reads GAGVSQSPRYKVTKRGQDVALRCDPISGHVSLYWYRQALGQGPEFLTYFNYEAQQDKSGLPNDRFSAERPEGSISTLTIQRTEQRDSAMYRCASSPRQGAPYEQYFGPGTRLTVT.

The rearrangement joins TRBV5-1 to TRBJ2-7; D uncertain. The V gene lost 2 bases and the J gene lost 0 bases, with 9 bases spanning the gap. The germline gives CDR1 SGHRS, CDR2 YFSETQ. This CDR3 region has 14 residues. For the CDR3, the DNA is TGCGCCAGCAGCTTTGAGGCGCTCTCCTACGAGCAGTACTTC. Translation gives CASSFEALSYEQYF.

The chain combines TRBV5-1 with TRBJ2-3; D may be TRBD1 (5 bases). This CDR3 is built from 15 residues. Trimming removed 4 bases at V and 1 base at J, with 13 bases between. Germline CDR1 reads SGHRS; CDR2 reads YFSETQ. CDR3 bases: TGCGCCAGCAGCATTCAAGGGGTGGGCACAGATACGCAGTATTTT. It is translated as CASSIQGVGTDTQYF.

J is TRBJ2-5 and V is TRBV9; 13 bases match TRBD2. V was pared by 4 bases and J by 0 bases, with 3 bases of the junction left unmatched. CDR1 and CDR2 (germline): SGDLS, YYNGEE. The length of the CDR3 is 16 residues. The CDR3 reads CASSLGLAGNQETQYF. The CDR3 DNA reads TGTGCCAGCAGCTTGGGACTAGCGGGGAACCAAGAGACCCAGTACTTC.

In the case of this clone: The sample has other DNA sequences that encode this CDR3 too. The chain links TRBV12-3 or TRBV12-4 to TRBJ2-7; D is ambiguous. The CDR3 loop spans 13 amino acids. Trimming left V 2 bases short and J 0 bases short, with 5 bases between. CDR3 loop: CASSLHSSYEQYF. The CDR3 DNA reads TGTGCCAGCAGTTTACACAGCTCCTACGAGCAGTACTTC.

This chain connects TRBV7-9 to TRBJ1-5; D might be TRBD1 (5 bases). V gave up 3 bases and J gave up 4 bases, with 7 bases separating them. The CDR3 is made up of 13 amino acids. The germline gives CDR1 SEHNR, CDR2 FQNEAQ (reference sequence). DNA for the CDR3: TGTGCCAGCAGCTTGACAGCAAATCAGCCCCAGCATTTT. Its translation is CASSLTANQPQHF.

Points on this clone: Other DNA sequences within the sample encode an identical CDR3. The chain is built from TRBV11-3 and TRBJ2-7; D gene uncertain. Per germline, CDR1 SGHNT and CDR2 YENEEA. There are 14 residues in the CDR3. Trimming removed 5 bases from V and 0 bases from J, with 11 bases in between. As DNA, the CDR3 is TGTGCCAGCAGCCTAGGACCCAGCTCCTACGAGCAGTACTTC. This gives the protein CASSLGPSSYEQYF. The entire variable domain, with the rest obtained from reference TRBV11-3 and TRBJ2-7, is as follows: EAGVVQSPRYKIIEKKQPVAFWCNPISGHNTLYWYLQNLGQGPELLIRYENEEAVDDSQLPKDRFSAERLKGVDSTLKIQPAELGDSAVYLCASSLGPSSYEQYFGPGTRLTVT.

V usage is TRBV5-1 and J usage is TRBJ2-6; possibly TRBD1 for D (5 bases). CDR1 is SGHRS and CDR2 is YFSETQ in the germline V gene. V was trimmed by 5 bases and J by 0 bases, leaving 9 bases between them. This CDR3 has 15 amino acids. The CDR3 DNA reads as TGCGCCAGCAGGGCAGGGCTCTCTGGGGCCAACGTCCTGACTTTC. It yields the protein CASRAGLSGANVLTF.

In its sample, this clone was seen a few times. The chain carries TRBV3-1 (or the pseudogene TRBV3-2) and TRBJ1-1; D is unclear. The CDR3 runs 13 residues. V lost 2 bases to trimming and J lost 8 bases, with 12 bases between them. The germline CDR1 and CDR2 sequences are LGHDT and YNNKEL (reference sequence). CDR3 DNA: TGTGCCAGCAGCCAACATGCCGGGAGCGAAGCTTTCTTT. Encoded protein: CASSQHAGSEAFF.

This clone was observed a handful of times. This rearrangement joins TRBV20-1 to TRBJ1-5; TRBD1 is a possible D gene (5 bases). V gave up 2 bases and J gave up 11 bases, with 10 bases separating them. Per germline, CDR1 DFQATT and CDR2 SNEGSKA (reference sequence). The CDR3 is 11 amino acids. CDR3 nucleotide sequence: TGCAGTGCTAGACAGGGCCTCGCCCAGCATTTT. Encoded protein: CSARQGLAQHF.

The chain joins TRBV5-1 to TRBJ1-2, with D unresolved. In germline, CDR1 is SGHRS, CDR2 YFSETQ. The V gene lost 0 bases and the J gene lost 2 bases, with 8 bases spanning the gap. The CDR3 totals 14 residues. CDR3 sequence: CASSLDTGNYGYTF. The DNA for the CDR3 is TGCGCCAGCAGCTTGGATACTGGCAACTATGGCTACACCTTC.

The chain combines TRBV3-1 (or the pseudogene TRBV3-2) with TRBJ1-1; D is ambiguous. Germline V gene sequence: CDR1 LGHDT, CDR2 YNNKEL (reference sequence). The V end was cut by 3 bases, the J end by 0 bases, with 5 bases between. This CDR3 spans 13 amino acids. This chain's CDR3 is CASSHNLNTEAFF. The CDR3 bases are TGTGCCAGCAGCCACAATCTGAACACTGAAGCTTTCTTT.

This rearrangement joins TRBV7-9 to TRBJ2-7; TRBD1 aligns across 11 bases. Trimming cost V 6 bases and J 6 bases; bases outside gene matches: 7. The CDR3 totals 14 residues. Germline values: CDR1 SEHNR, CDR2 FQNEAQ (reference sequence). The CDR3 loop reads CASRPTGTGGEQYF. The CDR3 DNA reads as TGTGCCAGCAGACCGACCGGGACAGGGGGCGAGCAGTACTTC.

The genes are TRBV7-9 and TRBJ2-3, with 7 bases lining up with TRBD1. The ends lost 3 bases at V and 0 bases at J; junction bases unmatched: 9. CDR1 SEHNR and CDR2 FQNEAQ come from the germline V gene (reference sequence). The CDR3 consists of 17 residues. CDR3 DNA sequence: TGTGCCAGCAGCTTGATTGTTCAGGGGGTAAGCACAGATACGCAGTATTTT. This sequence encodes CASSLIVQGVSTDTQYF.

The V gene is TRBV2, the J gene TRBJ1-4; 7 nucleotides line up with TRBD1. Trimming cost V 1 base and J 6 bases; bases outside gene matches: 2. The CDR3 consists of 14 residues. Germline CDR1 is SNHLY and CDR2 is FYNNEI. Written as DNA, the CDR3 is TGTGCCAGCAGTGAAGGGCAGGGGGATGAAAAACTGTTTTTT. This encodes CASSEGQGDEKLFF.

The V gene is TRBV9, the J gene TRBJ1-2, with D unclear. The CDR3 consists of 15 residues. V was clipped by 0 bases and J by 0 bases, with 9 bases between them. The germline gives CDR1 SGDLS, CDR2 YYNGEE. Written as DNA, the CDR3 is TGTGCCAGCAGCGTAGGAGGTTGGGCTAACTATGGCTACACCTTC. Translation: CASSVGGWANYGYTF.

The V call is TRBV4-1, the J call TRBJ1-2; D is unresolved. The CDR3 sequence is 16 residues long. Trimming pared 2 bases from V and 4 bases from J, leaving 17 bases between. In germline, CDR1 is MGHRA, CDR2 YSYEKL. CDR3 bases: TGCGCCAGCAGCCAACCGCGACAAGGGAGGTCCTATGGCTACACCTTC. Translating it yields CASSQPRQGRSYGYTF.

The chain combines TRBV6-5 with TRBJ1-4; the D gene is possibly TRBD1 (6 bases). This CDR3 spans 15 amino acids. Germline loops: CDR1 MNHEY, CDR2 SVGAGI. Trimming removed 6 bases from V and 6 bases from J, with 17 bases in between. The CDR3 protein is CASRSDWGRDEKLFF. CDR3 coding DNA: TGTGCCAGCAGATCTGATTGGGGGCGTGATGAAAAACTGTTTTTT.

The genes are TRBV5-1 and TRBJ2-7, with 7 bases aligning to TRBD1. The CDR3 totals 15 residues. Germline V gives CDR1 SGHRS, CDR2 YFSETQ. V was clipped by 3 bases and J by 3 bases; unmatched bases: 9. The DNA for the CDR3 is TGCGCCAGCAGCTCCGGGACAGTTTCCGTCTACGAGCAGTACTTC. Encoded protein: CASSSGTVSVYEQYF.

The chain joins TRBV19 to TRBJ2-1; 11 bases fit TRBD2. In germline, CDR1 is LNHDA, CDR2 SQIVND (reference sequence). Trimming cost V 5 bases and J 9 bases; bases outside gene matches: 12. The CDR3 consists of 16 residues. The CDR3 DNA sequence: TGTGCCAGTAGTCCTATAGCGGGGGGGCAGAACAGTGAGCAGTTCTTC. Translating it yields CASSPIAGGQNSEQFF.

The chain employs TRBV3-1 (or the pseudogene TRBV3-2) and TRBJ2-4, with 16 bases that match TRBD2. Germline V CDR1 and CDR2: LGHDT, YNNKEL (reference sequence). V shed 4 bases, J shed 0 bases, and the junction held 3 bases outside the gene matches. The CDR3 length is 18 residues. The CDR3 sequence: CASSRGTSGGVAKNIQYF. As DNA, the CDR3 is TGTGCCAGCAGCCGAGGGACTAGCGGGGGGGTAGCCAAAAACATTCAGTACTTC.

The J gene is TRBJ1-5, the V gene TRBV18; D is possibly TRBD1 (6 bases). Germline V lookup: CDR1 KGHSH, CDR2 LQKENI. The CDR3 length is 14 residues. The ends were cut back, 2 bases at V and 4 bases at J, with 9 bases in the middle. The CDR3 DNA reads as TGTGCCAGCTCACCAATCCAGGGGAATCAGCCCCAGCATTTT. It is translated as CASSPIQGNQPQHF.

The chain links TRBV19 to TRBJ1-6; D unclear. The CDR3 covers 18 residues. Trimming took off 5 bases at V and 0 bases at J, with 17 bases between the two ends. In germline, CDR1 is LNHDA, CDR2 SQIVND (reference sequence). This CDR3 reads CASSAYVGGSSYNSPLHF. For the CDR3, the DNA is TGTGCCAGTAGTGCCTATGTAGGCGGGAGCTCCTATAATTCACCCCTCCACTTT.